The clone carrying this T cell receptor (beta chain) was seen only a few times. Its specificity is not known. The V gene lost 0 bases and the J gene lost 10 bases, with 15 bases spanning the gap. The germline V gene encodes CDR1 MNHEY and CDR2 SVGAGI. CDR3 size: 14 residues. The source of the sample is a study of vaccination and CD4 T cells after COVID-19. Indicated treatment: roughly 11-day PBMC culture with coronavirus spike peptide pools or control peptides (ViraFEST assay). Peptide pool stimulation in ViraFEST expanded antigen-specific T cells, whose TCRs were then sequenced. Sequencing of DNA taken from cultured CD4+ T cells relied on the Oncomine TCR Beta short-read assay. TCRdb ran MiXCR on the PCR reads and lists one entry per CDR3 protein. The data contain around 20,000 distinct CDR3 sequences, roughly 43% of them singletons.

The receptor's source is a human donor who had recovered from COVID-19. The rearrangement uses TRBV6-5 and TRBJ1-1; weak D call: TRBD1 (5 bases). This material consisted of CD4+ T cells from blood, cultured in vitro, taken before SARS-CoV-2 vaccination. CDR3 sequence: CASSYSVLSGLAFF. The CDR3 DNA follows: TGTGCCAGCAGTTACTCGGTACTGTCGGGGCTAGCTTTCTTT.